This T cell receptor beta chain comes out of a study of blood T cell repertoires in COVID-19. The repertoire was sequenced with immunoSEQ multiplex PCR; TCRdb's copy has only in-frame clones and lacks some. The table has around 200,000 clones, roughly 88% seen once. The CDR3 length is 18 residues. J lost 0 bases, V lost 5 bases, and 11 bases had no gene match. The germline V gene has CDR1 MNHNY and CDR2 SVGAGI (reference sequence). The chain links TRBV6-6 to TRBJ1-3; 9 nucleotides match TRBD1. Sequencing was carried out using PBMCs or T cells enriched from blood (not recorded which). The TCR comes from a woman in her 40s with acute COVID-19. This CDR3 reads CASSRDRVTDSSGNTIYF. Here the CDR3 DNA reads TGTGCCAGCAGTCGGGACAGGGTAACGGATAGCTCTGGAAACACCATATATTTT.